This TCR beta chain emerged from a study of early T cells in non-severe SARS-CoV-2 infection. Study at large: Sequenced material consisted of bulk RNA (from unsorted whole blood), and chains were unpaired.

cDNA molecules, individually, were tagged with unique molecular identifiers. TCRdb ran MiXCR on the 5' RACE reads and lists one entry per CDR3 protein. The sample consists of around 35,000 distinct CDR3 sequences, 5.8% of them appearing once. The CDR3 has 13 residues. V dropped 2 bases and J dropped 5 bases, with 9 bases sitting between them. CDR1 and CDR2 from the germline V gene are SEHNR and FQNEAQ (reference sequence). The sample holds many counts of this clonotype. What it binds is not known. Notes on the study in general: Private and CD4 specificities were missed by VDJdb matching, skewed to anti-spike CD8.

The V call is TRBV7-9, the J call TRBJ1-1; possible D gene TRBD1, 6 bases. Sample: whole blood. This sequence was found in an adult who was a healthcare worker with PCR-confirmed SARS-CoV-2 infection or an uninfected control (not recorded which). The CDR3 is CASSLLGGTEAFF. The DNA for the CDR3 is TGTGCCAGCAGCTTACTAGGGGGGACTGAAGCTTTCTTT.